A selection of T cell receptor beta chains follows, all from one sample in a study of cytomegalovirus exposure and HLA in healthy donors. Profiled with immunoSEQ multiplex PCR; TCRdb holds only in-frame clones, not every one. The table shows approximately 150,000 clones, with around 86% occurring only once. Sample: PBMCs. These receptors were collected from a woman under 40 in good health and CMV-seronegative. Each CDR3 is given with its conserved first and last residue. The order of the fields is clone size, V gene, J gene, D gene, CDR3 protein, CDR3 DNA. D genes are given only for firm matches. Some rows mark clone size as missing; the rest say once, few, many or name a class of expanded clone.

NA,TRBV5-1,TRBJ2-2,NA,CASSLGAGHPTGTGELFF,TGCGCCAGCAGCTTAGGCGCGGGGCATCCCACCGGGACCGGGGAGCTGTTTTTT
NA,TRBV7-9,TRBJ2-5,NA,CASSPTPLFRDWGQETQYF,TGTGCCAGCAGCCCAACCCCCCTCTTCAGGGACTGGGGCCAAGAGACCCAGTACTTC
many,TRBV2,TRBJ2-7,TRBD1,CASKGTEASYEQYF,TGTGCCAGCAAGGGGACAGAAGCCTCCTACGAGCAGTACTTC
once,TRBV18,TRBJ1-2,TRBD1,CASSSGQGANGYTF,TGTGCCAGCTCATCTGGACAGGGGGCAAATGGCTACACCTTC
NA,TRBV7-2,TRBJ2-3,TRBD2,CASSDGTSGADTQYF,TGTGCCAGCAGCGACGGGACTAGCGGTGCGGATACGCAGTATTTT
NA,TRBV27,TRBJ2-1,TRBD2,CASRASGDNEQFF,TGTGCCAGCCGGGCTAGCGGAGACAATGAGCAGTTCTTC
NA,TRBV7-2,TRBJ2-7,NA,CASSTSYEQYF,TGTGCCAGCAGCACCTCCTACGAGCAGTACTTC
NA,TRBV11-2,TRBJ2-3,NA,CASSSFRVTDTQYF,TGTGCCAGCAGCTCCTTTCGGGTCACAGATACGCAGTATTTT
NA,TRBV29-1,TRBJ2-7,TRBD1,CSARARTGGFYEQYF,TGCAGCGCTCGCGCGCGGACAGGGGGGTTCTACGAGCAGTACTTC
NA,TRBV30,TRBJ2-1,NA,CAWTMLNNEQFF,TGTGCCTGGACTATGCTTAACAATGAGCAGTTCTTC
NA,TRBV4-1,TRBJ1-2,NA,CASSRVVTDSTYGYTF,TGCGCCAGCAGCCGAGTCGTGACAGATTCAACCTATGGCTACACCTTC
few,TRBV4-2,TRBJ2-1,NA,CASSQEGGTTTYNEQFF,TGTGCCAGCAGCCAAGAAGGTGGAACCACTACCTACAATGAGCAGTTCTTC
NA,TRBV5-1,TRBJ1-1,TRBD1,CASSSYRGYSVNTEAFF,TGCGCCAGCAGCTCCTACAGGGGATATAGCGTGAACACTGAAGCTTTCTTT
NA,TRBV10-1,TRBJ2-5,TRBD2,CASSVTSGWGETQYF,TGCGCCAGCAGCGTTACTAGCGGGTGGGGAGAGACCCAGTACTTC
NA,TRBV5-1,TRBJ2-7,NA,CASSLGRPSYEQYF,TGCGCCAGCAGCTTGGGGAGACCCTCCTACGAGCAGTACTTC
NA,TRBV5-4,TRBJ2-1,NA,CASSARVRAEQFF,TGTGCCAGCAGCGCGAGGGTTAGGGCGGAGCAGTTCTTC
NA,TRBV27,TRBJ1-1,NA,CASSYGLGVTEAFF,TGTGCCAGCAGTTACGGGTTAGGGGTCACTGAAGCTTTCTTT
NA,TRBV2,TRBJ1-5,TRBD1,CASSDTGVRNQPQHF,TGTGCCAGCAGTGATACAGGGGTGCGCAATCAGCCCCAGCATTTT
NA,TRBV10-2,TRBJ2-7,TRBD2,CASCLRLAGGHEQYF,TGCGCCAGCTGTCTAAGACTAGCGGGGGGCCACGAGCAGTACTTC
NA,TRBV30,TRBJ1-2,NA,CAWSVSSLGYTF,TGTGCCTGGAGTGTAAGTTCCCTAGGCTACACCTTC
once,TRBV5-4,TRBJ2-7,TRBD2,CASSPWPAGEHEQYF,TGTGCCAGCAGCCCGTGGCCAGCGGGAGAACACGAGCAGTACTTC
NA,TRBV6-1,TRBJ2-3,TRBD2,CASRKIAGHTDTQYF,TGTGCCAGCAGAAAAATAGCGGGTCACACAGATACGCAGTATTTT
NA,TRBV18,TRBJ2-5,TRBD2,CASSPRLRTSGETQYF,TGTGCCAGCTCACCACGACTCAGGACTAGCGGAGAGACCCAGTACTTC
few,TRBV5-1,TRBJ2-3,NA,CASSLAWAREDTQYF,TGCGCCAGCAGCTTGGCGTGGGCCAGAGAGGATACGCAGTATTTT
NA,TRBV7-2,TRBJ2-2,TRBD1,CASSIGQGPAGELFF,TGTGCCAGCAGCATCGGACAGGGGCCGGCCGGGGAGCTGTTTTTT
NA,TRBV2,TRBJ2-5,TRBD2,CASRHTSGAFETQYF,TGTGCCAGCAGGCACACTAGCGGGGCCTTCGAGACCCAGTACTTC
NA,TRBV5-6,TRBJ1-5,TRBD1,CASSLGLTGGGQPQHF,TGTGCCAGCAGCTTGGGGCTCACAGGGGGAGGTCAGCCCCAGCATTTT
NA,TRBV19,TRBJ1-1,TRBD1,CASSRTGQNTEAFF,TGTGCCAGTAGTAGGACAGGACAGAACACTGAAGCTTTCTTT
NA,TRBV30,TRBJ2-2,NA,CAWRGPRTGELFF,TGTGCCTGGAGGGGGCCGAGGACCGGGGAGCTGTTTTTT
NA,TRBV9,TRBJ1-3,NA,CASSAWQGRNTIYF,TGTGCCAGCAGCGCCTGGCAGGGCAGAAACACCATATATTTT
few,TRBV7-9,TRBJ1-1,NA,CASSLGSPGWAEAFF,TGTGCCAGCAGCTTAGGGTCTCCGGGGTGGGCGGAAGCTTTCTTT
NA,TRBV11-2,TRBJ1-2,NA,CASSLNFVEEDPRGYTF,TGTGCCAGCAGCTTGAATTTCGTCGAGGAGGACCCTAGAGGCTACACCTTC
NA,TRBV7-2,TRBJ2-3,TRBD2,CASRRGLVATDTQYF,TGTGCCAGCAGGCGAGGACTAGTGGCCACAGATACGCAGTATTTT
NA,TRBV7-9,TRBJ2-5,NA,CASSDLTRQTQYF,TGTGCCAGCAGCGACCTCACGAGGCAGACCCAGTACTTC
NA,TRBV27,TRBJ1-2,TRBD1,CASSLAGTGNYGYTF,TGTGCCAGCAGTTTGGCCGGGACAGGAAACTATGGCTACACCTTC
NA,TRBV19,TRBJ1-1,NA,CASSWPDTEAFF,TGTGCCAGTTCTTGGCCAGACACTGAAGCTTTCTTT
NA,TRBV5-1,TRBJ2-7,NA,CASSFLNSEQYF,TGCGCCAGCAGCTTTTTGAACAGCGAGCAGTACTTC
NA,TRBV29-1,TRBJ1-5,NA,CSVLKGPDQPQHF,TGCAGCGTTCTTAAGGGGCCGGATCAGCCCCAGCATTTT
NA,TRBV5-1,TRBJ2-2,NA,CASSSDTANTGELFF,TGCGCCAGCAGCTCGGACACGGCGAACACCGGGGAGCTGTTTTTT
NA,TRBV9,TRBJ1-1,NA,CASSAVNTEAFF,TGTGCCAGCAGCGCTGTGAACACTGAAGCTTTCTTT